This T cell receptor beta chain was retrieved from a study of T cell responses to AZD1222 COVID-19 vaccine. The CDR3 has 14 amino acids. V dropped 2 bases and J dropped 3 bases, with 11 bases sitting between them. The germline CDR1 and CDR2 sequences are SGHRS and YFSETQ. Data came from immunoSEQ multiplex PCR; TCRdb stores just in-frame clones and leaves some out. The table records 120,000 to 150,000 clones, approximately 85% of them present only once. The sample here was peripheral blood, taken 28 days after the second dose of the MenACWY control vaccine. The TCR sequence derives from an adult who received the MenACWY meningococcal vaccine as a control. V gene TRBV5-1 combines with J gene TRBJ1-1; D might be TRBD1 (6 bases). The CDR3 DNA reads TGCGCCAGCAGCTTAGGACAGAGGGACACTGAAGCTTTCTTT. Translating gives CASSLGQRDTEAFF.